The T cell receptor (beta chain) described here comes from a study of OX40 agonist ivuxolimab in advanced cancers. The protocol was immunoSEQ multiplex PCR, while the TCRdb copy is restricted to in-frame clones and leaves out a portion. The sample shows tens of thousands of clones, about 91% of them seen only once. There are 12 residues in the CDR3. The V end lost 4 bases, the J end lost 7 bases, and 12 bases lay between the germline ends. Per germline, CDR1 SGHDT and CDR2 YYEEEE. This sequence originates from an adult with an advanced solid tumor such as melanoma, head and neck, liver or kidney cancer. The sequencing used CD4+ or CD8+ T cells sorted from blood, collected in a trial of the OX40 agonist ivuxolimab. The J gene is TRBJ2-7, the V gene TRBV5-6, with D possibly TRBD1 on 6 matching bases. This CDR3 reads CASSPGVGEQYF. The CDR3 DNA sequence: TGTGCCAGCAGCCCAGGGGTGGGGGAGCAGTACTTC.